This T cell receptor beta chain was found in a study of shared clonotypes between healthy human individuals. About the study: Sampling drew on donors who were a couple of women and three men aged 18 to 49.

Generated by immunoSEQ multiplex PCR, the TCRdb table keeps only in-frame clones and is missing some. The table shows about 1 million clones, with roughly 80% occurring only once. This clone was observed a handful of times. The junction differs from germline at one of its ends, possibly a read error. This CDR3 has 15 amino acids. CDR1 SSHAT and CDR2 FNYEAQ come from the germline V gene (reference sequence). This TCR derives from a man aged 18 to 29 in good health. The sample taken for sequencing was memory CD4+ T cells sorted from blood. The subset was: CD45RA-negative fraction. J is TRBJ2-3 and V is TRBV7-7; no clear D. This chain's CDR3 is CASSASSARTDTQYF. In nucleotides, the CDR3 is TGTGCTAGCAGCGCAAGCTCAGCGCGCACAGATACGCAGTATTTT.